The 15 T cell receptor beta chains listed next were all sequenced from one sample in a study of T cell clusters in autoimmune cytopenias. TRB was amplified from 250 ng of peripheral blood genomic DNA per sample. One tube held mixed TRB-A and TRB-B primer pools for touch-down PCR. TCRdb reprocessed the multiplex PCR reads, keeping one entry per CDR3 protein, no DNA. The sample has about 8,300 distinct CDR3 sequences. Material: peripheral blood. These receptor sequences come from a human donor with an autoimmune cytopenia or autoimmune hepatitis (not recorded which).

The rearrangement uses TRBV19 and TRBJ1-1; TCRdb outputs TRBD1, but without DNA this stays unchecked. Germline V gene lookup returns CDR1 LNHDA and CDR2 SQIVND (reference sequence). The CDR3 has 13 residues. The CDR3 reads CASSWDTNTEAFF.

This clonotype is labeled medium-sized based on frequency. V usage is TRBV7-6 and J usage is TRBJ2-5; TCRdb's assignment of TRBD1 cannot be checked, as there is no DNA. This CDR3 spans 15 amino acids. The germline gives CDR1 SGHVS, CDR2 FNYEAQ. The CDR3 here is CASSPATSLGETQYF.

The rearrangement uses TRBV5-1 and TRBJ1-4. Per the germline V gene, CDR1 is SGHRS and CDR2 is YFSETQ. This CDR3 region has 14 residues. CDR3 amino acids: CASSLLSQDEKLFF.

Its frequency marks this clonotype as medium-sized. The chain carries TRBV30 and TRBJ1-6. CDR1 is GTSNPN, CDR2 SVGIG, per germline (reference sequence). The CDR3 totals 13 residues. CDR3 sequence reads: CAWSVGGVSPLHF.

Measured by frequency, this clonotype is medium-sized. The gene calls are TRBV29-1 and TRBJ2-5; as DNA is missing, the TRBD1 call by TCRdb cannot be tested. The CDR3 is made up of 15 amino acids. Germline loops: CDR1 SQVTM, CDR2 ANQGSEA. The CDR3 loop reads CSVEDTGTGAETQYF.

The chain joins TRBV19 to TRBJ2-3; the D call from TCRdb, TRBD2, cannot be confirmed without DNA. CDR3 length: 18 amino acids. Per the germline V gene, CDR1 is LNHDA and CDR2 is SQIVND (reference sequence). The CDR3 loop is CASSGTSGGTPSTDTQYF.

This rearrangement joins TRBV5-3 to TRBJ2-1. TRBV5-3 is an ORF; its function is uncertain. The CDR3 runs 15 residues. CDR3 residues: CARSLVAVSYNEQFF.

The genes are TRBV20-1 and TRBJ2-3. The CDR3 totals 15 residues. CDR1 is DFQATT and CDR2 is SNEGSKA in the germline V gene (reference sequence). The chain's CDR3 is CSAPQLSHSTDTQYF.

This clonotype is classed as medium-sized by frequency. This chain uses TRBV12-3 or TRBV12-4 with TRBJ1-1. CDR3 length: 13 residues. CDR3 protein: CASRKGRDTEAFF.

Judged by frequency, this clonotype is medium-sized. CDR3 loop: CASSSWTENTGELFF. The chain has TRBV12-3 or TRBV12-4 and TRBJ2-2; TCRdb proposes TRBD1, but this gene call is untestable without DNA. This CDR3 region has 15 residues.

The chain uses TRBV6-1 and TRBJ2-2; TCRdb lists TRBD1, though no DNA is available to test this call. The germline V gene encodes CDR1 MNHNS and CDR2 SASEGT. The CDR3 extends over 14 amino acids. CDR3 residues: CATSEGQGHGELFF.

This rearrangement joins TRBV12-3 or TRBV12-4 to TRBJ1-6; TCRdb gives TRBD1 as the D gene, but with no DNA this cannot be confirmed. CDR3 size: 13 residues. The CDR3 reads CASRTGFNSPLHF.

The chain links TRBV18 to TRBJ2-5. The CDR3 covers 15 residues. Germline V gene data show CDR1 as KGHSH and CDR2 as LQKENI. The CDR3 protein is CASSLNGGSEETQYF. Variable domain in full (rest from reference TRBV18 and TRBJ2-5): NAGVMQNPRHLVRRRGQEARLRCSPMKGHSHVYWYRQLPEEGLKFMVYLQKENIIDESGMPKERFSAEFPKEGPSILRIQQVVRGDSAAYFCASSLNGGSEETQYFGPGTRLLVL.

This clonotype is classed as medium-sized by frequency. V gene TRBV12-3 or TRBV12-4 combines with J gene TRBJ2-3. The CDR3 has 14 amino acids. This CDR3 reads CASSFQTSTDTQYF.

By frequency, this clonotype is medium-sized. The chain links TRBV18 to TRBJ2-1. CDR1 and CDR2 from the germline V gene are KGHSH and LQKENI. The CDR3 consists of 14 residues. The CDR3 spells CASSPINQNNEQFF.